What follows are 21 T cell receptor beta chains derived from one specimen sequenced in a study of blood T cell repertoires in COVID-19. TCRdb keeps only in-frame clones here, not all; method: immunoSEQ multiplex PCR. Of about 300,000 clones in the sample, about 90% were seen once. The sequencing sample was made of PBMCs or T cells enriched from blood (not recorded which). These receptors all stem from a woman aged 25 to 45 who had recovered from COVID-19.

The V and J genes are TRBV18 and TRBJ1-1; TRBD1 might be the D (6 bases). V lost 5 bases and J lost 5, with 15 bases in between. The germline V gene has CDR1 KGHSH and CDR2 LQKENI. The CDR3 runs to 14 residues. The CDR3: CASSTQGRGTEAFF. The DNA for the CDR3 is TGTGCCAGCTCAACCCAGGGGCGGGGGACTGAAGCTTTCTTT.

The rearrangement uses TRBV5-4 and TRBJ1-1, with D maybe TRBD1 (6 bases). The CDR3 covers 15 residues. Germline V CDR1 and CDR2: SGHNT, YYREEE (reference sequence). V lost 0 bases and J 1 base, leaving 10 bases between the germline ends. This CDR3 reads CASSLAGARNTEAFF. DNA for the CDR3: TGTGCCAGCAGCTTGGCAGGGGCCCGGAACACTGAAGCTTTCTTT. The full variable domain, rest sourced from reference TRBV5-4 and TRBJ1-1, is ETGVTQSPTHLIKTRGQQVTLRCSSQSGHNTVSWYQQALGQGPQFIFQYYREEENGRGNFPPRFSGLQFPNYSSELNVNALELDDSALYLCASSLAGARNTEAFFGQGTRLTVV.

The chain joins TRBV20-1 to TRBJ2-3, with TRBD2 matching 7 bases. The CDR3 consists of 13 residues. Trimming at V came to 3 bases and at J to 5 bases, leaving 5 bases not matched to a gene. Germline V gene lookup returns CDR1 DFQATT and CDR2 SNEGSKA (reference sequence). The CDR3 nucleotides read TGCAGTGCTAGTTTGGGGGGGGGAGATACGCAGTATTTT. As protein: CSASLGGGDTQYF.

The CDR3 loop reads CASSTFRDRVQPQHF. The CDR3 nucleotides are TGTGCCAGCAGTACTTTCCGGGACAGGGTTCAGCCCCAGCATTTT. The chain has TRBV6-5 and TRBJ1-5; 9 bases align to TRBD1. The germline V gene encodes CDR1 MNHEY and CDR2 SVGAGI. The CDR3 has 15 residues. J was trimmed by 6 bases and V by 5 bases; bases with no gene match: 8.

The chain combines TRBV14 with TRBJ2-1, with D maybe TRBD1 (6 bases). This CDR3 is 16 amino acids long. Trimming took off 1 base at V and 4 bases at J, with 14 bases between the two ends. CDR1 SGHDN and CDR2 FVKESK come from the germline V gene. DNA of the CDR3: TGTGCCAGCAGCCAAGGGGTCGGCAGGGGTTACAATGAGCAGTTCTTC. Translating it yields CASSQGVGRGYNEQFF.

This clone came up once. The rearrangement joins TRBV10-1 to TRBJ1-3; the D is unclear. This CDR3 contains 16 residues. The germline V gene encodes CDR1 WNHNN and CDR2 SYGVQD (reference sequence). V lost 3 bases to trimming and J lost 3 bases, with 15 bases between them. CDR3 in amino acids: CASSDMAGYCGNTIYF. In DNA form, the CDR3 reads TGCGCCAGCAGTGACATGGCGGGGTACTGTGGAAACACCATATATTTT.

The V gene is TRBV5-1, the J gene TRBJ2-3, with TRBD2 identical over 7 bases. Germline-derived CDR1 and CDR2 are SGHRS and YFSETQ. This CDR3 spans 13 amino acids. J gave up 6 bases and V 4 bases, and 5 bases lay outside the gene matches. The CDR3 loop reads CASSDGGLDTQYF. The CDR3 bases are TGCGCCAGCAGCGACGGGGGGTTGGATACGCAGTATTTT.

This sequence joins TRBV29-1 and TRBJ1-3, with TRBD1 as a possible D gene (6 bases). The CDR3 extends over 10 amino acids. From germline, CDR1 is SQVTM and CDR2 ANQGSEA. Trimming shortened V by 4 bases and J by 10 bases, and 8 bases separated the two germline ends. Here the CDR3 DNA reads TGCAGCGTTGGGGACAATACCATATATTTT. The encoded protein is CSVGDNTIYF.

The table lists this clone with a few counts. The chain uses TRBV30 and TRBJ2-7; maybe TRBD2 (6 bases). V was pared by 3 bases and J by 5 bases, with 20 bases between. The CDR3 runs to 15 residues. The germline V gene encodes CDR1 GTSNPN and CDR2 SVGIG (reference sequence). CDR3 nucleotides: TGTGCCTGGAGCGTCGGGCGGGGACTGGACAACGAGCAGTACTTC. Translating it yields CAWSVGRGLDNEQYF.

The chain links TRBV19 to TRBJ1-2; possibly TRBD1 for D (6 bases). Germline V gives CDR1 LNHDA, CDR2 SQIVND (reference sequence). There are 15 residues in the CDR3. Trimming took off 6 bases at V and 8 bases at J, with 22 bases between the two ends. DNA of the CDR3: TGTGCCAGTAGCCATATCGCCGTCAGGGGTAGCGGCTACACCTTC. Protein sequence: CASSHIAVRGSGYTF.

This clone is a singleton in its sample. The rearrangement joins TRBV7-9 to TRBJ1-4; D gene unclear. The V end was cut by 5 bases, the J end by 7 bases, with 11 bases between. Germline V gene sequence: CDR1 SEHNR, CDR2 FQNEAQ (reference sequence). This CDR3 has 13 amino acids. CDR3 sequence: CASSRESGEKLFF. In DNA form, the CDR3 reads TGTGCCAGCAGCCGGGAATCGGGTGAAAAACTGTTTTTT.

This clone was seen just once. The chain has TRBV30 and TRBJ1-1; weak D call: TRBD1 (6 bases). Germline CDR1 reads GTSNPN; CDR2 reads SVGIG (reference sequence). This CDR3 is built from 13 residues. Trimming took off 1 base at V and 5 bases at J, with 11 bases between the two ends. The CDR3 bases are TGTGCCTGGAGTGCGGACAGTGGAACTGAAGCTTTCTTT. This translates into CAWSADSGTEAFF. Full variable domain (rest looked up from reference TRBV30 and TRBJ1-1): SQTIHQWPATLVQPVGSPLSLECTVEGTSNPNLYWYRQAAGRGLQLLFYSVGIGQISSEVPQNLSASRPQDRQFILSSKKLLLSDSGFYLCAWSADSGTEAFFGQGTRLTVV.

V and J are TRBV19 and TRBJ1-6, with TRBD1 matching over 9 bases. V shed 4 bases, J shed 9 bases, and the junction held 4 bases outside the gene matches. The CDR3 totals 14 residues. The V gene's germline CDR1 is LNHDA and CDR2 SQIVND (reference sequence). This CDR3 is CASSTRDRASPLHF. The CDR3 DNA is TGTGCCAGTAGTACGCGGGACAGGGCTTCACCCCTCCACTTT.

This clone was observed a single time. The chain has TRBV2 and TRBJ2-1; TRBD1 agrees at 9 bases. Trimming removed 9 bases from V and 8 bases from J; junction bases left unmatched: 8. This CDR3 spans 13 amino acids. Germline V gene lookup returns CDR1 SNHLY and CDR2 FYNNEI. CDR3 region: CARRDRAEDEQFF. The CDR3 region has the DNA TGTGCCAGACGGGACAGGGCAGAGGATGAGCAGTTCTTC.

V is TRBV19 and J is TRBJ1-3; TRBD1 matches 7 bases. Germline loops: CDR1 LNHDA, CDR2 SQIVND (reference sequence). This CDR3 spans 15 amino acids. Losses at the gene ends were 5 bases for V and 0 bases for J; bases not matched to a gene: 4. The CDR3 spells CASSRDRASGNTIYF. CDR3 sequence (DNA): TGTGCCAGTAGTCGTGACAGGGCCTCTGGAAACACCATATATTTT.

The chain uses TRBV25-1 and TRBJ1-1; TRBD1 agrees at 8 bases. V shed 3 bases and J 4 bases; nucleotides not matched to a gene: 7. In germline, CDR1 is MGHDK, CDR2 SYGVNS. The CDR3 is 15 residues long. The CDR3 sequence: CASSESTGGTTEAFF. For the CDR3, the DNA is TGTGCCAGCAGTGAGTCCACAGGGGGGACCACTGAAGCTTTCTTT.

The gene calls are TRBV6-5 and TRBJ2-3; 10 bases agree with TRBD2. The V segment lost 4 bases and the J segment 5 bases; nucleotides outside the gene matches: 9. This CDR3 has 16 residues. Per germline, CDR1 MNHEY and CDR2 SVGAGI. The CDR3, as DNA: TGTGCCAGCAGTTCCCCTAGCGGGGGCCGGGTAGATACGCAGTATTTT. It is translated as CASSSPSGGRVDTQYF.

The CDR3 here is CASSLVRGDGYTF. CDR3 nucleotides: TGTGCCAGCAGCCTCGTCAGGGGCGATGGCTACACCTTC. The genes are TRBV6-2 or TRBV6-3 and TRBJ1-2; maybe TRBD1 (6 bases). Trimming cost V 6 bases and J 6 bases, with 14 bases left between them. The CDR3 runs to 13 residues. Germline loops: CDR1 MNHEY, CDR2 SVGEGT.

The chain couples TRBV9 to TRBJ2-7; D is unresolved. This CDR3 contains 12 residues. Deletions cut 0 bases from V and 7 bases from J, with 8 bases between. Per germline, CDR1 SGDLS and CDR2 YYNGEE. The CDR3 coding sequence is TGTGCCAGCAGCGTAGCCCCCGGGGAGCAGTACTTC. This sequence encodes CASSVAPGEQYF.

This clone occurred a few times. V is TRBV30 and J is TRBJ1-5; D is perhaps TRBD1 (6 bases). The CDR3 totals 15 residues. Trimming cost V 0 bases and J 5 bases, with 14 bases left between them. Germline V CDR1 and CDR2: GTSNPN, SVGIG (reference sequence). CDR3 in DNA: TGTGCCTGGAGTGTATGGGGGGGGCGAGATCAGCCCCAGCATTTT. This codes for CAWSVWGGRDQPQHF.

The chain has TRBV3-1 (or the pseudogene TRBV3-2) and TRBJ2-4; 7 nucleotides line up with TRBD1. The ends lost 4 bases at V and 0 bases at J; junction bases unmatched: 9. There are 17 residues in the CDR3. Germline CDR1 reads LGHDT; CDR2 reads YNNKEL (reference sequence). The CDR3 coding sequence is TGTGCCAGCAGCCTCAGTGGGACAGTGCAAGCCAAAAACATTCAGTACTTC. Protein product: CASSLSGTVQAKNIQYF.